This TCR beta chain derives from a study of cytomegalovirus exposure and HLA in healthy donors. Study results and limitations: Within the data, a cluster of highly shared sequence variants was likely a sequencing artifact.

60 Vbeta and 13 Jbeta primers were used in PCR. The repertoire was sequenced with immunoSEQ multiplex PCR; TCRdb's copy has only in-frame clones and lacks some. The table has approximately 110,000 clones, about three quarters seen once; the top ten hold about 13%. The CDR3 covers 16 residues. Between the trimmed V and J ends, which lost 1 base and 4 bases, there was a span of 16 bases. Germline assignment: CDR1 SGHDN and CDR2 FVKESK. Comment on this clone: The antigen is unknown.

The chain is built from TRBV14 and TRBJ1-2, with D unclear. Input material: PBMCs. The receptor was isolated from an older woman in good health and CMV-seropositive. CDR3 DNA: TGTGCCAGCAGCCAAGGTCAAATGGGCCGGATCTATGGCTACACCTTC. This translates into CASSQGQMGRIYGYTF.